This TCR beta chain stems from a study of blood T cell repertoires in COVID-19. Study at large: Acute-phase and convalescent COVID-19 samples originated in the United States, Italy and Spain.

In the original analysis: Nucleated cell counts were estimated from reference gene primer amplification. The protocol was immunoSEQ multiplex PCR, while the TCRdb copy is restricted to in-frame clones and leaves out a portion. V and J calls and clone size are as listed in that table; D and trimming were resolved from the DNA. The sample has about 250,000 clones, about nine tenths seen once. V shed 3 bases, J shed 5 bases, and the junction held 7 bases outside the gene matches. This CDR3 region has 15 residues. From germline, CDR1 is LNHDA and CDR2 SQIVND (reference sequence). Sequencing input: peripheral blood. This sequence was found in a woman in her twenties or thirties with COVID-19, enrolled during active disease. This chain links TRBV19 with TRBJ1-5, with 7 positions matching TRBD1. In nucleotides, the CDR3 is TGTGCCAGTAGTATTTCGGGACAGTACGATCAGCCCCAGCATTTT. Protein: CASSISGQYDQPQHF. Full variable domain (missing parts from reference TRBV19 and TRBJ1-5): DGGITQSPKYLFRKEGQNVTLSCEQNLNHDAMYWYRQDPGQGLRLIYYSQIVNDFQKGDIAEGYSVSREKKESFPLTVTSAQKNPTAFYLCASSISGQYDQPQHFGDGTRLSIL.